What follows are 3 T cell receptor beta chains derived from one specimen sequenced in a study of vaccination effects on CD4 cells after COVID-19. Between days 9 and 10 of culture, CD4+ T cells were separated out. The antigens these receptors bind are not known. Clones were read by immunoSEQ multiplex PCR, and TCRdb kept only the in-frame ones, dropping some. The sample includes tens of thousands of clones, approximately 65% of them seen just once. The source was CD4+ T cells from PBMCs cultured without peptide, collected before COVID-19 vaccination. The receptors were gathered from a human donor who received a COVID-19 vaccine.

The rearrangement uses TRBV4-3 and TRBJ1-6; D uncertain. The germline CDR1 and CDR2 sequences are LGHNA and YSLEER. The CDR3 is made up of 15 amino acids. Deletions cut 3 bases from V and 8 bases from J, with 14 bases between. CDR3 amino acids: CASSHVNGVDSPLHF. DNA for the CDR3: TGCGCCAGCAGCCATGTAAATGGGGTCGATTCACCCCTCCACTTT.

In its sample, this clone was seen a few times. The J gene is TRBJ2-1, the V gene TRBV3-1 (or the pseudogene TRBV3-2), with TRBD2 identical over 11 bases. The junction had 6 bases not matched to a gene; V was cut back by 5 bases and J by 3 bases. The CDR3 totals 16 residues. Germline V gene lookup returns CDR1 LGHDT and CDR2 YNNKEL (reference sequence). CDR3: CASSRLAGRSYNEQFF. The CDR3 bases are TGTGCCAGCAGCAGACTAGCGGGACGAAGCTACAATGAGCAGTTCTTC.

This sequence joins TRBV21-1 and TRBJ2-7. TRBV21-1 corresponds to a pseudogene. This CDR3 is 18 amino acids long. CDR3 protein: CASSKVKFGKGLSYEQYF. CDR3 DNA sequence: TGTGCCAGCAGCAAAGTGAAGTTTGGGAAGGGCCTATCCTACGAGCAGTACTTC.